These T cell receptor beta chains were read from a single sample in a study of blood T cells in healthy people across ages. Each CDR3 protein gets one entry after TCRdb re-called the 5' RACE reads with MiXCR. The sample has hundreds of thousands of distinct CDR3 sequences, around 26% seen once; the top ten hold roughly a sixth. Sequenced: blood. These receptor sequences come from a woman of 80 years or more in good health. Both conserved end residues are part of each CDR3. D genes are given only for firm matches. Size values are once, few and many counts, or a class for expanded clones, and some rows have none.

v_call	clone_size	d_call	j_call	cdr3_aa	cdr3_nt
TRBV20-1	NA	NA	TRBJ2-2	CSTRDTNTGELFF	TGCAGTACTAGGGATACGAACACCGGGGAGTTGTTTTTT
TRBV21-1	few	NA	TRBJ1-5	CASSKEETVGNQPQHF	TGTGCCAGCAGCAAAGAGGAGACAGTCGGCAATCAGCCCCAGCATTTT
TRBV2	NA	TRBD1	TRBJ1-4	CASNSGGAFEKLFF	TGTGCCAGCAACTCAGGGGGAGCGTTTGAAAAACTGTTTTTT
TRBV19	few	TRBD1	TRBJ2-3	CASSTPPGQGFTDTQYF	TGTGCCAGTAGTACCCCCCCGGGACAGGGATTCACAGATACGCAGTATTTT
TRBV7-9	few	NA	TRBJ1-4	CASNNNQGWEKLFF	TGTGCCAGCAACAACAACCAGGGGTGGGAAAAACTGTTTTTT
TRBV12-3/TRBV12-4	NA	NA	TRBJ2-2	CASRRQKTNTGELFF	TGTGCCAGCAGAAGACAGAAAACGAACACCGGGGAGCTGTTTTTT
TRBV14	NA	NA	TRBJ2-1	CASSHGPPEQGYEQFF	TGTGCCAGCAGCCACGGACCCCCGGAACAGGGCTACGAGCAGTTCTTC
TRBV14	NA	NA	TRBJ1-4	CASSHMGNEKLFF	TGTGCCAGCAGCCACATGGGTAATGAAAAACTGTTTTTT
TRBV14	NA	NA	TRBJ1-1	CASSQEWAGVLMNTEAFF	TGTGCCAGCAGCCAAGAATGGGCGGGGGTCCTAATGAACACTGAAGCTTTCTTT
TRBV7-8	NA	NA	TRBJ2-7	CASSAAGQSYEQYF	TGTGCCAGCAGCGCCGCGGGACAGAGCTACGAGCAGTACTTC
TRBV14	NA	NA	TRBJ1-4	CASSQIQGVVEKLFF	TGTGCCAGCAGCCAAATCCAGGGAGTAGTTGAAAAACTGTTTTTT
TRBV2	NA	TRBD1	TRBJ2-3	CAGGRGTGTGITDTQYF	TGTGCCGGCGGGAGAGGAACCGGGACAGGGATCACAGATACGCAGTATTTT
TRBV6-5	many	TRBD2	TRBJ2-7	CASSYRAGVNYEQYF	TGTGCCAGCAGTTACAGGGCGGGGGTTAACTACGAGCAGTACTTC
TRBV20-1	many	TRBD1	TRBJ2-7	CSAIDREPYEQYF	TGCAGTGCGATAGACAGGGAACCCTACGAGCAGTACTTC
TRBV7-2	NA	TRBD1	TRBJ1-1	CASSPLRGIEAFF	TGTGCCAGCAGCCCACTCAGGGGGATTGAAGCTTTCTTT
TRBV3-1	NA	NA	TRBJ2-3	CASSQVPGQVTDTQYF	TGTGCCAGCAGCCAAGTCCCGGGCCAGGTCACAGATACGCAGTATTTT
TRBV27	NA	TRBD1	TRBJ1-5	CASSFTGGDSNQPQHF	TGTGCCAGCAGTTTTACAGGGGGAGATAGCAATCAGCCCCAGCATTTT
TRBV7-6	NA	NA	TRBJ2-7	CASSYNIQGSYNEQYF	TGTGCCAGCAGCTATAATATACAGGGCTCCTACAATGAGCAGTACTTC
TRBV3-1	many	NA	TRBJ1-1	CASSQTDKGPEAFF	TGTGCCAGCAGCCAAACCGACAAGGGCCCTGAAGCTTTCTTT
TRBV20-1	many	NA	TRBJ2-7	CSAKARVTYEQYF	TGCAGTGCTAAGGCAAGGGTGACCTACGAGCAGTACTTC
TRBV12-3/TRBV12-4	many	TRBD2	TRBJ2-1	CASSPGLIRLDEQFF	TGTGCCAGCAGTCCGGGACTAATCCGGCTCGATGAGCAGTTCTTC
TRBV20-1	many	NA	TRBJ1-2	CSARDPGQPTIYGYTF	TGCAGTGCTAGAGACCCGGGGCAACCGACAATCTATGGCTACACCTTC
TRBV4-1	NA	NA	TRBJ2-5	CASSSHQTGRASGIQETQYF	TGCGCCAGCAGCTCTCACCAGACAGGGAGGGCTTCGGGAATACAAGAGACCCAGTACTTC
TRBV6-2/TRBV6-3	once	TRBD1	TRBJ1-2	CAGSTTTGGNYGYTF	TGTGCCGGCAGTACAACGACAGGGGGCAACTATGGCTACACCTTC
TRBV2	NA	TRBD1	TRBJ2-2	CASRKDRSDTGELFF	TGTGCCAGCAGGAAGGACAGGTCTGACACCGGGGAGCTGTTTTTT
TRBV2	once	NA	TRBJ1-5	CASRAQIGNQPQHF	TGTGCCAGCAGGGCACAGATCGGCAATCAGCCCCAGCATTTT
TRBV20-1	NA	TRBD1	TRBJ2-5	CSARDPTGGETQYF	TGCAGTGCTAGAGATCCTACAGGGGGGGAGACCCAGTACTTC
TRBV15	NA	TRBD1	TRBJ2-7	CATSRDRGNYEQYF	TGTGCCACCAGCAGAGACAGGGGGAACTACGAGCAGTACTTC
TRBV6-1	once	TRBD2	TRBJ2-1	CASRPPGTSGGVSYNEQFF	TGTGCCAGCAGGCCTCCCGGGACTAGCGGGGGCGTCTCCTACAATGAGCAGTTCTTC
TRBV20-1	NA	NA	TRBJ2-5	CSARDVSVGFQYF	TGCAGTGCTAGAGATGTAAGCGTAGGCTTCCAGTACTTC
TRBV20-1	many	TRBD2	TRBJ2-1	CSANRLAGGSYNEQFF	TGCAGTGCTAACCGCCTAGCGGGGGGCTCCTACAATGAGCAGTTCTTC
TRBV2	NA	NA	TRBJ1-5	CASTLKPLNQPQHF	TGTGCCAGCACCCTTAAACCCCTCAATCAGCCCCAGCATTTT
TRBV11-3	many	TRBD2	TRBJ2-5	CASSSGGYQESQYF	TGTGCCAGCAGCTCGGGAGGGTACCAAGAGAGCCAGTACTTC
TRBV5-1	NA	NA	TRBJ2-1	CASSSAIQGLNEQFF	TGCGCCAGCAGCTCGGCCATACAGGGCTTGAATGAGCAGTTCTTC
TRBV3-1	NA	TRBD1	TRBJ2-7	CASKGTGITYNEQYF	TGTGCCAGCAAGGGGACAGGGATTACCTACAATGAGCAGTACTTC
TRBV20-1	many	NA	TRBJ2-7	CSAIDWTRDHEQYF	TGCAGTGCCATAGACTGGACGAGGGACCACGAGCAGTACTTC
TRBV7-6	few	NA	TRBJ2-5	CASKVGRQQETQYF	TGTGCCAGCAAGGTAGGGCGTCAGCAAGAGACCCAGTACTTC
TRBV18	many	NA	TRBJ2-1	CASSSWFTDYNEQFF	TGTGCCAGCTCATCTTGGTTTACAGATTACAATGAGCAGTTCTTC
TRBV7-2	NA	TRBD2	TRBJ2-3	CASSLSSGGAGIAQYF	TGTGCCAGCAGCTTGTCTAGCGGGGGGGCCGGCATTGCGCAGTATTTT
TRBV24-1	NA	NA	TRBJ2-3	CATSDQTSTDAQYF	TGTGCCACCAGTGACCAGACAAGCACAGATGCGCAGTATTTT
TRBV20-1	NA	NA	TRBJ1-6	CSARAFSDSPLHF	TGCAGTGCTAGAGCCTTCTCAGATTCACCCCTCCACTTT